The 10 T cell receptor beta chains below all came from one sample that was sequenced in a study of shared clonotypes between healthy human individuals. The data were produced by immunoSEQ multiplex PCR, yet TCRdb's version contains in-frame clones alone and is incomplete. The sample lists about 2.3 million clones; more than 80% were seen once. Sequencing was performed on naive CD4+ T cells from PBMCs. Subset defined: CD45RA+ positively selected. The receptors here all came from a young man in good health. Some clones in this sample may be carry-over from other donors' samples.

Comment on this clone: Other DNA sequences within the sample encode an identical CDR3. This chain joins TRBV7-8 and TRBJ1-1; tentatively, D is TRBD1 (5 bases). The CDR3 is made up of 13 amino acids. CDR1 is SGHVS and CDR2 is FQNEAQ in the germline V gene. V lost 5 bases and J lost 1, with 8 bases in between. The CDR3 reads CASSQGRNTEAFF. The CDR3 DNA reads as TGTGCCAGCAGCCAGGGTAGGAACACTGAAGCTTTCTTT.

In this sample, this clone turned up once. This chain links TRBV6-5 with TRBJ1-1, with D unresolved. Trimming removed 2 bases at V and 1 base at J, with 8 bases between. Germline V CDR1 and CDR2: MNHEY, SVGAGI. The CDR3 is made up of 14 amino acids. CDR3 sequence: CASSYPGKNTEAFF. As DNA, the CDR3 is TGTGCCAGCAGTTACCCCGGGAAGAACACTGAAGCTTTCTTT.

The chain employs TRBV10-3 and TRBJ1-6, with D possibly TRBD1 on 5 matching bases. Germline loops: CDR1 ENHRY, CDR2 SYGVKD. The ends were cut back, 6 bases at V and 5 bases at J, with 8 bases in the middle. The CDR3 length is 13 residues. The CDR3 loop is CAISDSNNSPLHF. The CDR3 bases are TGTGCCATCAGCGACAGTAATAATTCACCCCTCCACTTT.

This chain links TRBV4-1 with TRBJ2-1; a possible D gene is TRBD1 (6 bases). The length of the CDR3 is 15 residues. V lost 3 bases and J lost 6, with 15 bases in between. Germline CDR1 reads MGHRA; CDR2 reads YSYEKL. Here the CDR3 DNA reads TGCGCCAGCAGCCACCCAGGGGTTGGTCGCAATGAGCAGTTCTTC. Encoded protein: CASSHPGVGRNEQFF.

This clone was counted a single time. This sample also contains other DNA sequences that code for the same CDR3. CDR3 sequence: CSAPSADTQYF. CDR3 nucleotides: TGCAGTGCCCCCTCGGCAGATACGCAGTATTTT. This chain uses TRBV20-1 with TRBJ2-3; D is uncertain. The CDR3 extends over 11 amino acids. Germline V gene sequence: CDR1 DFQATT, CDR2 SNEGSKA (reference sequence). The germline V and J ends were trimmed by 6 bases and 4 bases, with 8 bases remaining between them.

A few counts support this clone. The same CDR3 is also encoded by other DNA sequences in this sample. The J gene is TRBJ2-1, the V gene TRBV2; D is uncertain. CDR1 is SNHLY and CDR2 is FYNNEI in the germline V gene. The CDR3 covers 11 residues. Trimming removed 6 bases from V and 3 bases from J, with 3 bases in between. The CDR3 DNA follows: TGTGCCAGCAGGTACTACAATGAGCAGTTCTTC. It codes for CASRYYNEQFF. Looking up the rest from reference TRBV2 and TRBJ2-1 gives the full variable domain: EPEVTQTPSHQVTQMGQEVILRCVPISNHLYFYWYRQILGQKVEFLVSFYNNEISEKSEIFDDQFSVERPDGSNFTLKIRSTKLEDSAMYFCASRYYNEQFFGPGTRLTVL.

The chain has TRBV2 and TRBJ2-5; 8 bases map to TRBD2. Losses at the gene ends were 4 bases for V and 4 bases for J; bases not matched to a gene: 8. The CDR3 runs 15 residues. Germline V gene lookup returns CDR1 SNHLY and CDR2 FYNNEI. Here the CDR3 DNA reads TGTGCCAGCAGTGCTTCCAGCGGGAGTGGAGAGACCCAGTACTTC. This codes for CASSASSGSGETQYF.

A note on this clone: A much more abundant neighbour one base away suggests this may be a read error. Other DNA sequences in the sample encode the same CDR3. This chain uses TRBV14 with TRBJ2-5, with D hard to call. CDR1 SGHDN and CDR2 FVKESK come from the germline V gene. Trimming left V 6 bases short and J 5 bases short, with 7 bases between. This CDR3 is built from 11 residues. The DNA for the CDR3 is TGTGCCAGCAGTCACGGGGAGACCCAGTACTTC. Translated: CASSHGETQYF.

The genes are TRBV6-1 and TRBJ2-1, with a weak D call TRBD2 (5 bases). Per germline, CDR1 MNHNS and CDR2 SASEGT. CDR3 size: 14 residues. Between the trimmed V and J ends, which lost 5 bases and 2 bases, there was a span of 10 bases. DNA of the CDR3: TGTGCCAGCAGTAAGGGAGTCGCCTACAATGAGCAGTTCTTC. The encoded protein is CASSKGVAYNEQFF.

This chain joins TRBV10-1 and TRBJ1-1; the D gene is possibly TRBD1 (5 bases). Germline V lookup: CDR1 WNHNN, CDR2 SYGVQD (reference sequence). V gave up 4 bases and J gave up 8 bases, with 14 bases separating them. CDR3 length: 13 residues. The CDR3 sequence is CASSAQEGLEAFF. CDR3 bases: TGCGCCAGCAGTGCCCAGGAGGGGTTGGAAGCTTTCTTT.